What follows are 9 T cell receptor beta chains derived from one specimen sequenced in a study of T cells expressing NK-cell markers. TCRdb processed the 5' RACE reads again and assigns one entry to each CDR3 protein, with no DNA. Here the sample table reports about 150,000 distinct CDR3 sequences. Sequencing input: blood T cells: a sorted CD56 or NKG2C T cell subset, CD4+ or CD8+ T cells, or bulk PBMC T cells (not recorded which). The origin of the receptors is a woman between 50 and 59 years old in good health.

The chain employs TRBV27 and TRBJ2-1; the D call from TCRdb, TRBD2, cannot be confirmed without DNA. CDR3 size: 17 residues. In germline, CDR1 is MNHEY, CDR2 SMNVEV (reference sequence). CDR3 in amino acids: CASSSIPGREAYNEQFF.

The chain employs TRBV4-2 and TRBJ2-1. The CDR3 length is 12 residues. Per the germline V gene, CDR1 is LGHNA and CDR2 is YNFKEQ. CDR3 in amino acids: CASSPNQIEQFF.

The V gene is TRBV19, the J gene TRBJ2-3. Germline CDR1 LNHDA, CDR2 SQIVND (reference sequence). This CDR3 comprises 14 residues. This CDR3 reads CASSTDRATDTQYF.

The chain has TRBV2 and TRBJ2-7; TCRdb's D call of TRBD1 is untestable without DNA. Germline CDR1 reads SNHLY; CDR2 reads FYNNEI. The length of the CDR3 is 17 residues. CDR3 region: CASSPPRDQPNSYEQYF.

The rearrangement uses TRBV12-3 or TRBV12-4 and TRBJ1-2. The CDR3 is made up of 12 amino acids. The CDR3 protein is CASTRDGYGYTF.

V gene TRBV28 combines with J gene TRBJ2-7; no DNA is available, so the TRBD1 call from TCRdb remains unchecked. Per the germline V gene, CDR1 is MDHEN and CDR2 is SYDVKM. The CDR3 has 14 amino acids. The CDR3 protein is CASRLRTGGDEQYF.

V usage is TRBV14 and J usage is TRBJ2-1; no DNA is available, so the TRBD2 call from TCRdb remains unchecked. Germline loops: CDR1 SGHDN, CDR2 FVKESK. This CDR3 comprises 18 residues. The CDR3 sequence is CASSPLDGGPSSYNEQFF.

This rearrangement joins TRBV28 to TRBJ2-7. The length of the CDR3 is 13 residues. CDR1 is MDHEN and CDR2 is SYDVKM in the germline V gene. The CDR3 protein is CASRAGWSYEQYF.

The chain is built from TRBV7-9 and TRBJ2-3. CDR1 and CDR2 from the germline V gene are SEHNR and FQNEAQ (reference sequence). The CDR3 is 12 amino acids. The CDR3: CASRQYLDTQYF.